This TCR beta chain is from a study of graft-versus-host responses after intestinal transplantation (dated by TCRdb to the early 2020s). Background for the entire study: Multivisceral, liver-intestinal, or isolated intestinal transplants were received by the recipients. Donor T cell macrochimerism was defined as a peak of at least 4% donor T cells among recipient peripheral blood mononuclear cells. All recipients received anti-thymocyte globulin induction followed by maintenance tacrolimus and steroids for roughly 3 years. Instead of going to the commercial service, samples from a few later patients were sequenced in-house on an Illumina MiSeq and processed with MiXCR. Alloreactive clones were identified by sequencing pre-transplant mixed lymphocyte reaction products and comparing them with unstimulated pre-transplant donor and recipient T cells. Bulk TCR-beta CDR3 sequencing was used to track graft-versus-host and host-versus-graft alloreactive T cell clones in the graft, circulation and bone marrow after intestinal transplantation. The cohort enrolled about two dozen intestinal transplant recipients, one of whom was a retransplant, and a few patients without pretransplant specimens were excluded.

Blood samples were collected up to 4 times in the first month after transplant and then at least monthly when available. Library preparation used the immunoSEQ multiplex PCR assay. Adaptive Biotechnologies carried out high-throughput TCR-beta CDR3 sequencing of genomic DNA for most patients. Turning to the authors' computational methods: TCR sequencing data for around 19 patients were retrieved from Adaptive's ImmunoSEQ software; three other patients were processed with MiXCR and VDJtools. CDR3 nucleotide sequences shared by donor and recipient were removed because the origin of these sequences could not be assigned. At least 2-fold expansion over unstimulated cells and a minimum CFSE-low frequency of 0.002% (template counts) or 0.001% (read counts) were required for clones to be classified as alloreactive. Mappable clones were those detected in sequenced pre-transplant spleen, lymph node, or MLR CFSE-low populations of the donor or recipient. The cumulative frequency of alloreactive clones was calculated as a percentage of all sequences, weighted by copy number. TCRdb took this table from immuneACCESS and kept in-frame rearrangements with V and J called. Such tables lack part of the clones; where checked against another copy, unresolved V genes explain under half of the gap, and the rest is unexplained. V, J and clone size reflect that table, while D and trimming were determined from the DNA. Recorded for this sample are some 40,000 clones; 85% to 95% of them occurred a single time. Of the sample, 3.6% falls within the top ten clones.

Overall study outcomes, separate from this receptor: GvH clones were detected in recipient bone marrow, and some appeared earlier in ileal mucosa or blood, consistent with an intestinal mucosal origin. The conclusions were limited by the relatively low number and heterogeneity of the intestinal transplant patients. Early after transplant, peak levels of circulating GvH clones were found to be associated with declines in HvG clones. In the allografts of patients with donor T cell macrochimerism, GvH to HvG T cell clonal ratios were high.

About this clone: Its antigen is still unknown. Per-nucleotide qualities are absent, and no much larger clonotype sits a single base away.

The sequenced sample was PBMCs, obtained approximately 700 days after intestinal transplantation. This clonotype was sampled from a human patient who received an intestinal transplant, so some T cells may come from the graft donor.

DNA sequence: TGTGCCAGCAGCCACTCGGGCTCTGGAAACACCATATATTTT. The translation is CASSHSGSGNTIYF. This receptor chain uses TRBV11-2 and TRBJ1-3; a confident D gene designation cannot be given. CDR1 is given as SGHAT and CDR2 as FQNNGV, both from the germline V gene. The CDR3 holds 14 amino acids from the cysteine to the phenylalanine. Only CDR3 DNA is held: 42 bases, read in frame from base 1. Between the V and J ends, shortened by 5 bases and 0 bases respectively, the junction contains 8 bases.